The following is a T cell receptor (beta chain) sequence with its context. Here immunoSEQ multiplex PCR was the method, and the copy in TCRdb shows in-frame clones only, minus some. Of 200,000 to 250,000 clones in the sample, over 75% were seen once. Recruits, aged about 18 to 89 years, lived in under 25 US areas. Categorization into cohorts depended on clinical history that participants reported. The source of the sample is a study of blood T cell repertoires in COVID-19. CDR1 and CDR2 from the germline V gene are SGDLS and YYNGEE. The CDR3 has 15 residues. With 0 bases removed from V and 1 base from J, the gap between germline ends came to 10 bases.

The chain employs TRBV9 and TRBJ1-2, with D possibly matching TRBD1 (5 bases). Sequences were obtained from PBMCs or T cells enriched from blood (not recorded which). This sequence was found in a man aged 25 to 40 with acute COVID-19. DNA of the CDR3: TGTGCCAGCAGCGTAGGTATGGGGGGTAACTATGGCTACACCTTC. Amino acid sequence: CASSVGMGGNYGYTF.